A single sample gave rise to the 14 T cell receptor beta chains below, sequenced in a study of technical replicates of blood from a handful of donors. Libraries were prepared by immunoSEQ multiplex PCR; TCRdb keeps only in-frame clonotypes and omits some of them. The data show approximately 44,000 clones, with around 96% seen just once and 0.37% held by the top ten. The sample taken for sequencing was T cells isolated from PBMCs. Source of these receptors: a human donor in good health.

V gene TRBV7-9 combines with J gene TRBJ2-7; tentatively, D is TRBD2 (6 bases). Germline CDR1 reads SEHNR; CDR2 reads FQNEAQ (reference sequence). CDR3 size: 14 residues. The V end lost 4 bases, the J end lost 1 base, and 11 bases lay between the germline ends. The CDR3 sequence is CASSSWRESYEQYF. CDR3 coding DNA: TGTGCCAGCAGCTCCTGGCGGGAATCCTACGAGCAGTACTTC.

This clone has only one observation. CDR3 amino acids: CSARRGETQYF. CDR3 bases: TGCAGTGCTAGGAGAGGGGAGACCCAGTACTTC. The chain recombines TRBV20-1 with TRBJ2-5; a possible D gene is TRBD2 (5 bases). The CDR3 loop spans 11 amino acids. Germline CDR1 reads DFQATT; CDR2 reads SNEGSKA (reference sequence). Trimming left V 3 bases short and J 5 bases short, with 7 bases between.

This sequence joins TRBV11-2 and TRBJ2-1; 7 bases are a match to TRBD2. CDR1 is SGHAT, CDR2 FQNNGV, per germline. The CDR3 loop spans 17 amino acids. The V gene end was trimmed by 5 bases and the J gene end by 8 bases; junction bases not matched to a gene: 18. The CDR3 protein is CASSQRGGRDISHEQFF. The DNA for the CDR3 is TGTGCCAGCAGCCAGCGGGGAGGGCGGGATATCTCCCATGAGCAGTTCTTC.

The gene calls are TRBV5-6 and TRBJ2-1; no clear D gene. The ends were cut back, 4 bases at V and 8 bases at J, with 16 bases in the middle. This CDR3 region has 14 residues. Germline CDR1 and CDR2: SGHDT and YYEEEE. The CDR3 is CASSRLQSIDEQFF. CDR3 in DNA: TGTGCCAGCAGCAGACTCCAGAGCATCGATGAGCAGTTCTTC.

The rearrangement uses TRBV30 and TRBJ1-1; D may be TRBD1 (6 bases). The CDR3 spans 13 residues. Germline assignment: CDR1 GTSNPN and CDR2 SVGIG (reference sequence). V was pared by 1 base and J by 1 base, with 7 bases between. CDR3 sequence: CAWSAGANTEAFF. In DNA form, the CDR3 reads TGTGCCTGGAGTGCAGGGGCGAACACTGAAGCTTTCTTT.

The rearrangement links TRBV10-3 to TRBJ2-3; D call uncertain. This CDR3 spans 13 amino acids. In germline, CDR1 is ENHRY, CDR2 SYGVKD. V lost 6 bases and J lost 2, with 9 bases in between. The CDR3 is CAIRGSLTDTQYF. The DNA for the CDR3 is TGTGCCATCAGGGGTAGCCTCACAGATACGCAGTATTTT.

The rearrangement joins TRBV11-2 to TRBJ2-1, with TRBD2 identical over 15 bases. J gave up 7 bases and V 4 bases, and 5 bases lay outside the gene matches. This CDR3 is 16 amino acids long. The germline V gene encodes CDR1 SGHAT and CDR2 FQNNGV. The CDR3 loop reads CASSWGLAGGLNEQFF. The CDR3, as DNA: TGTGCCAGCAGCTGGGGACTAGCGGGGGGTTTAAATGAGCAGTTCTTC.

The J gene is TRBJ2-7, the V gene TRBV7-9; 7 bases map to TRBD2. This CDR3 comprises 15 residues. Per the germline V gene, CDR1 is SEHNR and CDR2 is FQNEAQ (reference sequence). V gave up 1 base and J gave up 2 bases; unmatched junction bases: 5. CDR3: CASSLGDYLTYEQYF. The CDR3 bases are TGTGCCAGCAGCTTAGGGGACTACCTCACCTACGAGCAGTACTTC.

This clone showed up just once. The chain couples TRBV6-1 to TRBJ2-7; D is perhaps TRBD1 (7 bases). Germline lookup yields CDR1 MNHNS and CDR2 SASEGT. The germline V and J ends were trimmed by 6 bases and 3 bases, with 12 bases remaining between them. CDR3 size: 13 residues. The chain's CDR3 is CASSGTAGYEQYF. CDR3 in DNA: TGTGCCAGCAGCGGGACAGCGGGCTACGAGCAGTACTTC.

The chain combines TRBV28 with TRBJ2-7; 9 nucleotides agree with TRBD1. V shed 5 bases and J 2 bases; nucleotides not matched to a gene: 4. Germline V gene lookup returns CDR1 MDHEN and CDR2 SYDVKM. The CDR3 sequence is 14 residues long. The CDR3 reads CASSKTGGAYEQYF. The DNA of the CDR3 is TGTGCCAGCAGTAAGACAGGGGGGGCCTACGAGCAGTACTTC. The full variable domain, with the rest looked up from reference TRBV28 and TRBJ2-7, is DVKVTQSSRYLVKRTGEKVFLECVQDMDHENMFWYRQDPGLGLRLIYFSYDVKMKEKGDIPEGYSVSREKKERFSLILESASTNQTSMYLCASSKTGGAYEQYFGPGTRLTVT.

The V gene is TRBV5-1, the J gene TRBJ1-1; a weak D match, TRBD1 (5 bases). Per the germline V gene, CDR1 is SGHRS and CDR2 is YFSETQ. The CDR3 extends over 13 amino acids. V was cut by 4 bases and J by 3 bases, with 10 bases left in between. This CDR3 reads CASSPARDTEAFF. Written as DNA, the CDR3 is TGCGCCAGCAGCCCTGCCAGGGACACTGAAGCTTTCTTT.

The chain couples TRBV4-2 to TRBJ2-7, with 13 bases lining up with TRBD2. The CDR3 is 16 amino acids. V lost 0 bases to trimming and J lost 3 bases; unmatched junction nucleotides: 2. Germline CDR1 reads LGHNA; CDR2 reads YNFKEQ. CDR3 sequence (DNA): TGTGCCAGCAGCCAAGATTGGACTAGCGGGAGCTACGAGCAGTACTTC. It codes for CASSQDWTSGSYEQYF.

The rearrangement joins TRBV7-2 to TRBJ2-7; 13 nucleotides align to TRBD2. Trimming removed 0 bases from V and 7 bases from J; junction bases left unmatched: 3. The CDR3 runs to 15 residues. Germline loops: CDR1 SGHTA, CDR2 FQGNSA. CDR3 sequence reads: CASSLALAGGREQYF. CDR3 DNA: TGTGCCAGCAGCTTAGCACTAGCGGGAGGGAGGGAGCAGTACTTC.

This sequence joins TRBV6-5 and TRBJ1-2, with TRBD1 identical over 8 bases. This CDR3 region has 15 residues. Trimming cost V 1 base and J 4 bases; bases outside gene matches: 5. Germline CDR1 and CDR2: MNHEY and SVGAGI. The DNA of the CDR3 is TGTGCCAGCAGTTACTGGCAGGGGGCTGTCTATGGCTACACCTTC. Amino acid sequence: CASSYWQGAVYGYTF.